A selection of T cell receptor beta chains follows, all from one sample in a study of tumor and adjacent non-tumor tissue in lung cancer. TCRdb processed the multiplex PCR reads anew with MiXCR; each CDR3 protein has one entry. The sample lists about 120,000 distinct CDR3 sequences, 66% occurring once. Input material: lung tumor tissue. The origin of the receptors is a man in his thirties or forties with non-small cell lung cancer. The CDR3 runs from the conserved cysteine through the conserved F or W. A D gene is named only where the DNA matches it firmly. Rows give clone size only sometimes, using once, few, many, or a class for an expanded clone.

V: TRBV20-1; D: -; size: -; J: TRBJ2-1; length: 13; CDR3: CSALHGPHNEQFF; DNA: TGCAGTGCCCTACATGGCCCGCACAATGAGCAGTTCTTC
V: TRBV5-6; D: -; size: medium-sized; J: TRBJ1-2; length: 13; CDR3: CASTKDRLTGYTF; DNA: TGTGCCAGCACCAAAGACAGGCTTACTGGCTACACCTTC
V: TRBV20-1; D: -; size: -; J: TRBJ1-5; length: 14; CDR3: CSVEEGGINQPQHF; DNA: TGCAGTGTGGAGGAGGGTGGGATCAATCAGCCCCAGCATTTT
V: TRBV20-1; D: TRBD1; size: once; J: TRBJ2-4; length: 15; CDR3: CSALDRGLAKNIQYF; DNA: TGCAGTGCTCTGGACAGGGGGCTAGCCAAAAACATTCAGTACTTC
V: TRBV20-1; D: -; size: -; J: TRBJ2-7; length: 14; CDR3: CSARDLTQYYERYF; DNA: TGCAGTGCTAGAGATCTGACACAATACTACGAGCGGTACTTC
V: TRBV5-4; D: -; size: -; J: TRBJ2-5; length: 14; CDR3: CASNLPGTVETQYF; DNA: TGTGCCAGTAACTTGCCGGGGACCGTGGAGACCCAGTACTTC
V: TRBV4-2; D: -; size: -; J: TRBJ1-2; length: 16; CDR3: CASSQDGASSNCGYTF; DNA: TGTGCCAGCAGCCAAGATGGGGCCAGTTCTAACTGTGGCTACACCTTC
V: TRBV29-1; D: -; size: -; J: TRBJ2-7; length: 12; CDR3: CSIRLSPYKQYF; DNA: TGCAGCATTCGACTAAGCCCCTACAAGCAGTACTTC
V: TRBV6-6; D: TRBD1; size: -; J: TRBJ2-5; length: 14; CDR3: CVSSKWTGQETQYF; DNA: TGTGTCAGCAGTAAATGGACAGGGCAAGAGACCCAGTACTTC
V: TRBV29-1; D: TRBD2; size: many; J: TRBJ2-4; length: 13; CDR3: CSGILAGGSIQYF; DNA: TGCAGCGGGATACTAGCGGGAGGCAGCATTCAGTACTTC
V: TRBV6-5; D: -; size: -; J: TRBJ2-7; length: 14; CDR3: CASSEDLETYEQHF; DNA: TGTGCCAGCAGTGAAGATCTGGAAACATACGAGCAGCACTTC
V: TRBV20-1; D: -; size: -; J: TRBJ2-3; length: 13; CDR3: CRAPLPKADKQYF; DNA: TGCAGGGCCCCCCTTCCTAAGGCAGATAAGCAGTATTTT
V: TRBV6-2/TRBV6-3; D: -; size: -; J: TRBJ1-2; length: 13; CDR3: CASYRYAGDGYTF; DNA: TGTGCCAGCTATCGCTACGCGGGAGATGGCTACACTTTC
V: TRBV20-1; D: -; size: many; J: TRBJ1-6; length: 14; CDR3: CSARAQGLAGSLHF; DNA: TGCAGTGCTAGGGCCCAGGGTCTAGCGGGGAGCCTCCACTTT
V: TRBV10-2; D: TRBD1; size: few; J: TRBJ1-5; length: 15; CDR3: CASSPTGDSNQPQHF; DNA: TGCGCCAGCAGTCCGACAGGGGATAGCAATCAGCCCCAGCATTTT
V: TRBV29-1; D: TRBD2; size: once; J: TRBJ2-3; length: 15; CDR3: CNVAKREMGTDTQYF; DNA: TGCAATGTCGCGAAGCGGGAGATGGGCACAGATACGCAGTATTTT
V: TRBV20-1; D: TRBD2; size: few; J: TRBJ2-7; length: 18; CDR3: CSARDMGLAGGNSYEQYF; DNA: TGCAGTGCTAGAGATATGGGACTAGCGGGAGGGAACTCCTACGAGCAGTACTTC
V: TRBV20-1; D: -; size: -; J: TRBJ1-1; length: 17; CDR3: CRARDRKGGTMNIEAFF; DNA: TGCAGAGCTAGAGATCGGAAGGGGGGCACCATGAACATTGAAGCTTTCTTT
V: TRBV11-2; D: TRBD2; size: -; J: TRBJ2-1; length: 16; CDR3: CTNSYTISGGYNEQFF; DNA: TGTACCAACAGTTATACCATAAGCGGGGGCTACAATGAGCAGTTCTTC
V: TRBV20-1; D: -; size: -; J: TRBJ2-1; length: 13; CDR3: CSASSSRSNEQFF; DNA: TGCAGTGCAAGTTCCTCAAGGAGCAATGAGCAGTTCTTC
V: TRBV5-4; D: TRBD1; size: -; J: TRBJ2-2; length: 17; CDR3: CASSRGPGQGSTRELFF; DNA: TGTGCCAGCAGCCGAGGGCCGGGACAGGGGAGCACCAGGGAGCTATTTTTT
V: TRBV5-5; D: -; size: many; J: TRBJ1-5; length: 13; CDR3: CASSTQRNQPQHF; DNA: TGTGCCAGCAGCACGCAGAGGAATCAGCCCCAGCATTTT
V: TRBV7-8; D: TRBD2; size: few; J: TRBJ2-4; length: 16; CDR3: CASSSLAGISQNIQYF; DNA: TGTGCCAGCAGCTCTCTAGCGGGAATCAGCCAAAACATTCAGTACTTC
V: TRBV29-1; D: -; size: once; J: TRBJ2-7; length: 15; CDR3: CSVATGIGDISEHYF; DNA: -
V: TRBV20-1; D: -; size: many; J: TRBJ2-7; length: 17; CDR3: CSARSPPFSGSYYEQYF; DNA: TGCAGTGCTAGATCCCCCCCGTTTAGCGGATCTTACTACGAGCAGTACTTC
V: TRBV7-9; D: -; size: -; J: TRBJ2-5; length: 13; CDR3: CASSLDVQETQYF; DNA: TGTGCCAGCAGCTTAGACGTTCAAGAGACCCAGTACTTC
V: TRBV20-1; D: TRBD2; size: many; J: TRBJ2-3; length: 14; CDR3: CSALLAGSTDTQYF; DNA: TGCAGTGCTTTACTAGCGGGGAGCACAGATACGCAGTATTTT
V: TRBV28; D: -; size: -; J: TRBJ2-1; length: 16; CDR3: CASSPITGTDYNEHFF; DNA: TGTGCCAGCAGTCCAATCACCGGGACGGACTACAATGAGCATTTCTTC
V: TRBV10-3; D: TRBD1; size: -; J: TRBJ1-4; length: 13; CDR3: CANPTGDGEKLFF; DNA: TGTGCCAACCCGACAGGGGATGGTGAAAAACTGTTTTTT
V: TRBV4-2; D: -; size: -; J: TRBJ1-2; length: 14; CDR3: CVSSQEQRAPGYTF; DNA: TGTGTCAGCAGCCAGGAACAGAGGGCACCTGGCTACACCTTC
V: TRBV20-1; D: TRBD1; size: -; J: TRBJ2-1; length: 15; CDR3: CTARDGDRTFNEQFF; DNA: TGCACTGCTAGAGATGGGGACAGGACTTTTAATGAGCAGTTCTTC
V: TRBV20-1; D: TRBD1; size: -; J: TRBJ2-7; length: 15; CDR3: CSARDWDRRSYEQYF; DNA: TGCAGTGCTAGAGATTGGGACAGAAGATCCTACGAGCAGTACTTC
V: TRBV10-2; D: -; size: -; J: TRBJ2-1; length: 14; CDR3: CASSAVGRYNEPFF; DNA: TGCGCCAGCAGTGCCGTAGGGCGATACAATGAGCCGTTCTTC
V: TRBV7-2; D: -; size: -; J: TRBJ2-5; length: 13; CDR3: CASSTNSQETLYF; DNA: TGTGCCAGCAGCACCAACAGTCAAGAGACCCTGTACTTC
V: TRBV11-2; D: TRBD1; size: -; J: TRBJ1-2; length: 15; CDR3: CVSSLDPGQGVGYTF; DNA: TGTGTCAGCAGCTTAGATCCGGGACAGGGGGTGGGCTACACCTTC
V: TRBV4-2; D: -; size: -; J: TRBJ2-1; length: 18; CDR3: CASNQDYNAGMGYNEQFF; DNA: TGTGCCAGCAACCAAGATTATAATGCGGGAATGGGTTACAATGAGCAGTTCTTC
V: TRBV10-3; D: -; size: -; J: TRBJ1-1; length: 13; CDR3: CSISVNRNTEAFF; DNA: TGTTCCATCAGTGTAAACAGGAACACTGAAGCTTTCTTT
V: TRBV7-9; D: -; size: -; J: TRBJ1-2; length: 13; CDR3: CASSLPYRDGYTF; DNA: TGTGCCAGCAGCCTACCGTACAGGGATGGCTACACCTTC
V: TRBV7-9; D: -; size: -; J: TRBJ2-3; length: 15; CDR3: CASASDEQSVDTQYF; DNA: TGTGCCAGCGCCTCAGACGAGCAGAGTGTAGATACGCAGTATTTT
V: TRBV7-8; D: -; size: -; J: TRBJ2-6; length: 15; CDR3: CASSLVYSGANVLTF; DNA: TGTGCCAGCAGCTTAGTTTACTCCGGGGCCAACGTCCTGACTTTC
V: TRBV29-1; D: -; size: once; J: TRBJ1-5; length: 12; CDR3: CSVGDLNQPHHF; DNA: TGCAGCGTCGGGGACCTTAATCAGCCCCATCATTTT
V: TRBV28; D: -; size: few; J: TRBJ2-1; length: 15; CDR3: CASNFLGFSGNEQFF; DNA: TGTGCCAGCAATTTTCTGGGGTTTTCGGGGAATGAGCAGTTCTTC
V: TRBV6-1; D: TRBD1; size: few; J: TRBJ1-1; length: 18; CDR3: CASKAPPWQGVTNTEAFF; DNA: TGTGCCAGCAAAGCCCCACCGTGGCAGGGGGTCACGAACACTGAAGCTTTCTTT
V: TRBV5-1; D: -; size: -; J: TRBJ2-3; length: 14; CDR3: CASSRGDFTDTQYF; DNA: TGCGCCAGCAGTAGGGGGGACTTCACAGATACGCAGTATTTT
V: TRBV6-5; D: TRBD2; size: -; J: TRBJ2-3; length: 15; CDR3: CASRPRGGGIDTQYF; DNA: TGTGCCAGCAGACCCCGGGGGGGTGGTATAGATACGCAGTATTTT
V: TRBV7-8; D: TRBD2; size: few; J: TRBJ2-7; length: 16; CDR3: CASSRQTGTSSYEQYF; DNA: TGTGCCAGCAGCAGACAAACCGGGACTAGCTCCTACGAGCAGTACTTC
V: TRBV11-2; D: -; size: -; J: TRBJ2-7; length: 19; CDR3: CASSLDFNCMTGPSYEQSF; DNA: TGTGCCAGCAGCTTAGATTTTAACTGTATGACAGGTCCCTCCTACGAGCAGTCCTTC
V: TRBV4-1; D: -; size: many; J: TRBJ2-7; length: 14; CDR3: CASSPRIMGNEQYF; DNA: TGCGCCAGCAGCCCAAGGATAATGGGAAACGAGCAGTACTTC
V: TRBV6-2/TRBV6-3; D: -; size: -; J: TRBJ2-5; length: 16; CDR3: CASSYSTHLGGETQYF; DNA: TGTGCCAGTAGTTACTCGACCCACCTTGGGGGAGAGACCCAGTACTTC
V: TRBV20-1; D: TRBD2; size: many; J: TRBJ2-1; length: 14; CDR3: CSAKGAGGKYEQFF; DNA: TGCAGTGCTAAGGGGGCGGGAGGGAAATATGAGCAGTTCTTC
V: TRBV4-3; D: TRBD2; size: -; J: TRBJ2-5; length: 17; CDR3: CASSQDVLAGGQGTQYF; DNA: TGCGCCAGCAGCCAAGATGTCCTAGCGGGGGGGCAGGGGACCCAGTACTTC
V: TRBV5-4; D: TRBD2; size: -; J: TRBJ2-1; length: 12; CDR3: CATGTRGNEQFF; DNA: TGTGCCACCGGGACTAGAGGCAATGAGCAGTTCTTC
V: TRBV20-1; D: -; size: -; J: TRBJ2-5; length: 12; CDR3: CSAKLGQETQYF; DNA: TGCAGTGCTAAACTGGGACAAGAGACCCAGTATTTC
V: TRBV9; D: -; size: few; J: TRBJ2-3; length: 13; CDR3: CASSGRVTDAQYF; DNA: TGTGCCAGCAGCGGCCGGGTCACAGATGCGCAGTATTTT